This T cell receptor (beta chain) comes out of a study of blood T cell repertoires in COVID-19. On the study more broadly: Whether acute or convalescent, the COVID-19 samples came from the United States, Italy and Spain. PBMCs, B-cell-depleted T cells, or T cells were the source of the cDNA or gDNA that made up the material.

Enrolment of Seattle patients took place during active infection, and they were followed longitudinally. Germline loops: CDR1 SGHTA, CDR2 FQGNSA. Unmatched junction bases numbered 12, after V lost 5 bases and J lost 6 bases. The CDR3 covers 16 residues. Sequenced by immunoSEQ multiplex PCR; TCRdb stores in-frame clones only, minus some. The table includes 200,000 to 250,000 clones, about 87% detected once. The sequence derives from a man aged 30-40 years with COVID-19, enrolled during active disease. The rearrangement joins TRBV7-2 to TRBJ1-2, with TRBD1 matching 10 bases. Source material: peripheral blood. The CDR3 sequence: CASSPGTDRGLDGYTF. In DNA, the CDR3 is TGTGCCAGCAGCCCCGGCACGGACAGGGGGTTGGATGGCTACACCTTC.